The 15 T cell receptor beta chains below were found in one sample sequenced in a study of blood T cell repertoires in COVID-19. Profiling relied on immunoSEQ multiplex PCR, and the TCRdb table lists in-frame clones only, not all of them. The table shows roughly 230,000 clones, with 83% occurring only once. Sequencing input: peripheral blood. Receptors originate from a man aged 35 to 55 with active or convalescent COVID-19.

The rearrangement joins TRBV19 to TRBJ1-4; 12 bases align to TRBD1. Germline trimming cut 3 bases from V and 6 bases from J; bases unmatched to any gene: 11. CDR3 length equals 18 residues. Germline assignment: CDR1 LNHDA and CDR2 SQIVND (reference sequence). CDR3 in amino acids: CASSITGTGGSSDEKLFF. DNA of the CDR3: TGTGCCAGTAGTATTACCGGGACAGGGGGCTCTTCAGATGAAAAACTGTTTTTT.

The CDR3 bases are TGTGCCAGCAGCCCTAGCGGGAAGATCAACGAGCAGTACTTC. Encoded protein: CASSPSGKINEQYF. The rearrangement uses TRBV11-2 and TRBJ2-7; the match to TRBD2 covers 9 bases. The V gene's germline CDR1 is SGHAT and CDR2 FQNNGV. There are 14 residues in the CDR3. V shed 5 bases and J 5 bases; nucleotides not matched to a gene: 7.

This sequence joins TRBV29-1 and TRBJ1-4; D not resolved. In germline, CDR1 is SQVTM, CDR2 ANQGSEA. V lost 6 bases, J lost 0 bases, and 8 bases lay in between. This CDR3 comprises 13 residues. The CDR3 loop is CSVGVATNEKLFF. The CDR3 nucleotides read TGCAGCGTCGGAGTTGCAACTAATGAAAAACTGTTTTTT. Full variable domain (outside the CDR3, taken from reference TRBV29-1 and TRBJ1-4): SAVISQKPSRDICQRGTSLTIQCQVDSQVTMMFWYRQQPGQSLTLIATANQGSEATYESGFVIDKFPISRPNLTFSTLTVSNMSPEDSSIYLCSVGVATNEKLFFGSGTQLSVL.

The genes are TRBV3-1 (or the pseudogene TRBV3-2) and TRBJ1-2; tentatively, D is TRBD1 (5 bases). Germline assignment: CDR1 LGHDT and CDR2 YNNKEL (reference sequence). The CDR3 extends over 15 amino acids. Trimming pared 1 base from V and 0 bases from J, leaving 9 bases between. CDR3: CASSQAQAANYGYTF. The CDR3 DNA is TGTGCCAGCAGCCAAGCACAGGCAGCTAACTATGGCTACACCTTC.

This clone has just one count. This chain connects TRBV29-1 to TRBJ1-1; no clear D gene. The CDR3 covers 13 residues. Between the trimmed V and J ends, which lost 8 bases and 1 base, there was a span of 14 bases. CDR1 is SQVTM and CDR2 is ANQGSEA in the germline V gene. In nucleotides, the CDR3 is TGCAGCTTCCGGCCGGGATGGAACACTGAAGCTTTCTTT. Protein: CSFRPGWNTEAFF.

The CDR3 nucleotides are TGTGCCAGCAGCTTAGGATGGAGCGGGAGTAGGAATGAGCAGTTCTTC. The encoded protein is CASSLGWSGSRNEQFF. The chain links TRBV7-2 to TRBJ2-1; 8 nucleotides agree with TRBD2. The V segment lost 1 base and the J segment 7 bases; nucleotides outside the gene matches: 9. The CDR3 length is 16 residues. CDR1 is SGHTA, CDR2 FQGNSA, per germline.

This clone has more than one count but fewer than ten. This chain links TRBV11-3 with TRBJ2-3; D call uncertain. Germline CDR1 SGHNT, CDR2 YENEEA. The CDR3 covers 14 residues. Trimming stripped 2 bases from V and 2 bases from J, with 8 bases between. The CDR3 loop reads CASSLISVTDTQYF. CDR3 bases: TGTGCCAGCAGCTTAATTTCCGTCACAGATACGCAGTATTTT.

The chain employs TRBV7-9 and TRBJ2-2, with 10 positions matching TRBD1. CDR3 length: 15 amino acids. CDR1 is SEHNR and CDR2 is FQNEAQ in the germline V gene (reference sequence). The V gene end was trimmed by 4 bases and the J gene end by 5 bases; junction bases not matched to a gene: 4. DNA of the CDR3: TGTGCCAGCAGCTGGACAGGGGGTTATACCGGGGAGCTGTTTTTT. As protein: CASSWTGGYTGELFF.

The chain combines TRBV4-1 with TRBJ2-7; 9 nucleotides agree with TRBD1. V dropped 4 bases and J dropped 7; count of bases not matched to a gene: 8. The CDR3 totals 14 residues. The V gene's germline CDR1 is MGHRA and CDR2 YSYEKL. CDR3 region: CASSLQGALGEQYF. The CDR3 DNA reads TGCGCCAGCAGCCTACAGGGGGCATTGGGGGAGCAGTACTTC.

This clone was observed once. This chain links TRBV5-4 with TRBJ2-5; no clear D gene. V was trimmed by 2 bases and J by 1 base, leaving 6 bases between them. This CDR3 is built from 13 residues. Germline V gene sequence: CDR1 SGHNT, CDR2 YYREEE (reference sequence). DNA of the CDR3: TGTGCCAGCAGCTTCCGCGCCCAAGAGACCCAGTACTTC. Amino acid sequence: CASSFRAQETQYF.

J is TRBJ1-1 and V is TRBV24-1; the D is unclear. The CDR3 is 15 amino acids. Germline assignment: CDR1 KGHDR and CDR2 SFDVKD. V shed 2 bases and J shed 0 bases, with 9 bases lying between them. CDR3 nucleotides: TGTGCCACCAGTGATTCGACCGGGATGAACACTGAAGCTTTCTTT. Its protein product is CATSDSTGMNTEAFF.

This clone was seen once. The chain combines TRBV11-3 with TRBJ2-1; TRBD2 is a possible D gene (6 bases). This CDR3 is 17 amino acids long. Between the trimmed V and J ends, which lost 1 base and 8 bases, there was a span of 21 bases. CDR1 and CDR2 (germline): SGHNT, YENEEA. The CDR3: CASSLAPRGRGTHEQFF. In DNA, the CDR3 is TGTGCCAGCAGCTTAGCCCCCCGGGGCCGCGGGACCCATGAGCAGTTCTTC.

The V call is TRBV5-1, the J call TRBJ1-1, with a possible D match to TRBD1 (5 bases). Germline lookup yields CDR1 SGHRS and CDR2 YFSETQ. The CDR3 is made up of 14 amino acids. V was cut by 6 bases and J by 1 base, with 13 bases left in between. The DNA for the CDR3 is TGCGCCAGCACCTCGGGGGGAAGGAACACTGAAGCTTTCTTT. As protein: CASTSGGRNTEAFF.

The chain recombines TRBV3-1 (or the pseudogene TRBV3-2) with TRBJ2-2, with D tentatively TRBD1 (6 bases). Germline CDR1 LGHDT, CDR2 YNNKEL (reference sequence). The CDR3 runs to 16 residues. Trimming took off 1 base at V and 8 bases at J, with 17 bases between the two ends. The CDR3 here is CASSQVVFNRVGELFF. The CDR3 nucleotides read TGTGCCAGCAGCCAAGTAGTATTCAACAGGGTTGGGGAGCTGTTTTTT.

This sequence joins TRBV6-8 and TRBJ1-1; D not certain. Looked up from germline, CDR1 is MNHGY and CDR2 is SAAAGT. The CDR3 covers 13 residues. V was shortened by 8 bases and J by 0 bases, with 10 bases between the two germline ends. The CDR3 DNA sequence: TGTGCCAGCCGTGCCGGGGTGAACACTGAAGCTTTCTTT. It translates to CASRAGVNTEAFF.